This TCR beta chain was identified during a study of graft-versus-host responses after intestinal transplantation. V gave up 5 bases and J gave up 11 bases; unmatched junction bases: 4. This CDR3 has 12 residues. Germline CDR1 LNHDA, CDR2 SQIVND (reference sequence). Generated by immunoSEQ multiplex PCR, the TCRdb table keeps only in-frame clones and is missing some. This table holds roughly 110,000 clones, about 87% found once. Points on this clone: The antigen is unknown.

The receptor was isolated from a human donor who was the organ donor for an intestinal transplant. Here the sequenced sample was unstimulated CD4+ T cells sorted from spleen or lymph node cells, taken before transplant. The chain carries TRBV19 and TRBJ2-5; 11 positions match TRBD1. CDR3: CASSDRDRGQYF. CDR3 nucleotide sequence: TGTGCCAGTAGTGACCGGGACAGGGGGCAGTACTTC.